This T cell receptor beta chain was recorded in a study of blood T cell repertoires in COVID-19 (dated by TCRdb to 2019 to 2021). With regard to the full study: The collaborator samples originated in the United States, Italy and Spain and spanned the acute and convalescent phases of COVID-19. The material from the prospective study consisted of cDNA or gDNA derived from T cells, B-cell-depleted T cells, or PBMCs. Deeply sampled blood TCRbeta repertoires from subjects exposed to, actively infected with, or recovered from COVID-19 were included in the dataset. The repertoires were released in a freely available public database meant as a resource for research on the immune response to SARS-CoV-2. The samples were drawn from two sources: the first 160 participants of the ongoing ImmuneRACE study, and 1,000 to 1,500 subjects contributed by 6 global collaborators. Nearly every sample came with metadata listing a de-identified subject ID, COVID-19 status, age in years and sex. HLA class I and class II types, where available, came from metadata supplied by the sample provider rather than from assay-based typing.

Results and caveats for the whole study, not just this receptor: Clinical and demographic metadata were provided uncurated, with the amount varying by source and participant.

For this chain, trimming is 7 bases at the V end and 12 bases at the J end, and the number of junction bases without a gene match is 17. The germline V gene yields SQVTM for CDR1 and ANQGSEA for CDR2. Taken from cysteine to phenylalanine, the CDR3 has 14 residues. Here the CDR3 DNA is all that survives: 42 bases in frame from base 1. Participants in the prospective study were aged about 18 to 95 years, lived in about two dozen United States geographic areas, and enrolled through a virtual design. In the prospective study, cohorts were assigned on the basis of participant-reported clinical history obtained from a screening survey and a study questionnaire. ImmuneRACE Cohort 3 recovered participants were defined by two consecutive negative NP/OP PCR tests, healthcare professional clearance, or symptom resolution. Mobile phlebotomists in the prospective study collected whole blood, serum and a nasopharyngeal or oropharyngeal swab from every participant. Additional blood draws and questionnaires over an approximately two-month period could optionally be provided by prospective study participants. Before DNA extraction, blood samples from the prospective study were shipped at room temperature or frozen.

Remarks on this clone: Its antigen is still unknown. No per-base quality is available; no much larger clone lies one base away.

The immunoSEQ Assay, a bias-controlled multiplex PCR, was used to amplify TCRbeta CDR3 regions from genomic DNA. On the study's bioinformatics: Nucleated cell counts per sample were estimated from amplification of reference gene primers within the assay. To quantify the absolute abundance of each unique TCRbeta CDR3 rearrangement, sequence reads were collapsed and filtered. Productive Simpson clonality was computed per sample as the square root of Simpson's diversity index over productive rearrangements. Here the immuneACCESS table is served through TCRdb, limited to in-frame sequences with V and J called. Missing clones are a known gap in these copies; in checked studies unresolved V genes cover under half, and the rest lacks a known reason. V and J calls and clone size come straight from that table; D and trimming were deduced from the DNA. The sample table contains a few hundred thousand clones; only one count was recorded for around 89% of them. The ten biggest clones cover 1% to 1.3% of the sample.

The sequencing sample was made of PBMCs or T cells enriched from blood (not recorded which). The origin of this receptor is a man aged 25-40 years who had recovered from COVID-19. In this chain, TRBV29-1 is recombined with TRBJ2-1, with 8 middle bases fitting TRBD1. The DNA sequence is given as TGCAGCGCCGCAGGGGCAGGGGGCGCTTATGGGCAGTTCTTC. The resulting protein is CSAAGAGGAYGQFF.